The present TCR beta chain was sequenced within a study of CD8+CD57+ T cells in acquired aplastic anemia. Study-wide background: DNA per sorted CD4+ or CD8+ sample ranged roughly 0.18 to 30 ug, averaging around 3 ug. Mean read depth for CD4+ cells from healthy donors was some 11 million.

This clonotype was observed at least ten times. Its cognate antigen is unknown. Genomic DNA templated the TCR beta VDJ and CDR3 profiling. TCRdb reanalysed the reads using MiXCR and keeps one entry per CDR3 protein. The repertoire holds around 190,000 distinct CDR3 sequences, roughly half seen once, with around a sixth in the top ten. This CDR3 spans 16 amino acids. V was pared by 3 bases and J by 3 bases, with 6 bases of the junction left unmatched. Per the germline V gene, CDR1 is SGDLS and CDR2 is YYNGEE. Study-wide results and limits: Researchers report that twenty-nine CD8+ CDR3 sequences appeared in both patients and controls.

The genes are TRBV9 and TRBJ1-3, with 10 positions matching TRBD1. This TCR derives from a human donor in good health, serving as a control. The sample was sorted CD4+, CD8+, or CD8+CD57+ T cells (not recorded which) from PBMCs. The CDR3 nucleotides are TGTGCCAGCAGCGCTCGACAGGGGGCATTTGGAAACACCATATATTTT. Protein: CASSARQGAFGNTIYF.